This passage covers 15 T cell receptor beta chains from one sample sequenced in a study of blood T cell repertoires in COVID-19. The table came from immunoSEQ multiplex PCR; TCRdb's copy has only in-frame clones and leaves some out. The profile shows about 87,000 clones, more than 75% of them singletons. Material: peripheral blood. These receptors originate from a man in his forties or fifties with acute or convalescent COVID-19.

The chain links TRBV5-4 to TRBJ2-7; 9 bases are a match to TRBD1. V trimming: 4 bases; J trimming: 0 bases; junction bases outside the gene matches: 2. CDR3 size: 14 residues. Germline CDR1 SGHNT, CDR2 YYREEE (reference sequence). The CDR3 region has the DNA TGTGCCAGCAGCGGGACAGGGAGCTCCTACGAGCAGTACTTC. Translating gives CASSGTGSSYEQYF.

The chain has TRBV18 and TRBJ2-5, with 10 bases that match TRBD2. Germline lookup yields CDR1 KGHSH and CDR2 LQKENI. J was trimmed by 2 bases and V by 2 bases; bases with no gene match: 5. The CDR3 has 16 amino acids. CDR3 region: CASSPSGLAEQETQYF. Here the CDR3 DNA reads TGTGCCAGCTCACCATCCGGACTAGCGGAACAAGAGACCCAGTACTTC.

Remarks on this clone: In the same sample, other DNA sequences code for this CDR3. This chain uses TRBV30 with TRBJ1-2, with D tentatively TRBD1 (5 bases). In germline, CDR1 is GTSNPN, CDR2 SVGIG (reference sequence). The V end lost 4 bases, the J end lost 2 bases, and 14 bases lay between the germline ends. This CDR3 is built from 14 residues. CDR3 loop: CAWTLSGVNYGYTF. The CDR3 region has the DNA TGTGCCTGGACCCTATCGGGGGTAAACTATGGCTACACCTTC.

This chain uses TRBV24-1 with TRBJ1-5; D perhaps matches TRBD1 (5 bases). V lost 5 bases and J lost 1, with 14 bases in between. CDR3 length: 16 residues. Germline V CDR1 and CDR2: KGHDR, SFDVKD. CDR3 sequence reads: CATSGGGRGSNQPQHF. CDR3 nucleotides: TGTGCCACCAGTGGGGGCGGGAGGGGAAGCAATCAGCCCCAGCATTTT.

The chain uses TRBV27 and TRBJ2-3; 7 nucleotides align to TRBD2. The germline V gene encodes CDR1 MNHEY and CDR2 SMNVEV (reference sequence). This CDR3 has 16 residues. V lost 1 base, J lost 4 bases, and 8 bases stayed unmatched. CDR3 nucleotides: TGTGCCAGCAGTTTATTACCGGGAGGATCCCCAGATACGCAGTATTTT. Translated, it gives CASSLLPGGSPDTQYF.

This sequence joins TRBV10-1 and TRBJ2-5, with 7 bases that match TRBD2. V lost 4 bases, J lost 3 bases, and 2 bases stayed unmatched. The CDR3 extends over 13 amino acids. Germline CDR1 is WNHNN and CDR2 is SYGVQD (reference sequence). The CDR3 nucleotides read TGCGCCAGCAGTGCAGGGACTAAAGAGACCCAGTACTTC. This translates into CASSAGTKETQYF.

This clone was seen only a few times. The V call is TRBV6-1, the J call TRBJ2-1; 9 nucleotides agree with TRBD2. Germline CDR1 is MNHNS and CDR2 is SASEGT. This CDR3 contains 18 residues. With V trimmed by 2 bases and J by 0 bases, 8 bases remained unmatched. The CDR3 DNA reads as TGTGCCAGCAGTGAACGTGGAGGCGGGGGGGGCTCCTACAATGAGCAGTTCTTC. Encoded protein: CASSERGGGGGSYNEQFF.

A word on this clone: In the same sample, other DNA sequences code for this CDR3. CDR3 in DNA: TGTGCCAGTAGGGACAGTACTAACTATGGCTACACCTTC. It specifies CASRDSTNYGYTF. The chain carries TRBV19 and TRBJ1-2, with D possibly being TRBD1 (6 bases). The V end was cut by 6 bases, the J end by 0 bases, with 8 bases between. Per the germline V gene, CDR1 is LNHDA and CDR2 is SQIVND (reference sequence). This CDR3 has 13 amino acids.

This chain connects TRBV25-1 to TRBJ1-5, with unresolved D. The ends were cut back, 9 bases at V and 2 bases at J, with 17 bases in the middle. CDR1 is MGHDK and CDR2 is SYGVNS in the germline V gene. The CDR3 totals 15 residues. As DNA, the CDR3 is TGTGCCAGATCCCCTATTAGGAGGGGCAATCAGCCCCAGCATTTT. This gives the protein CARSPIRRGNQPQHF.

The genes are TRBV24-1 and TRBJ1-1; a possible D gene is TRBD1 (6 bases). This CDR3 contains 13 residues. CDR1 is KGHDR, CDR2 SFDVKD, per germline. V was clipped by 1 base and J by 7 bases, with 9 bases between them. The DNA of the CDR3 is TGTGCCACCAGTGATTTAGCAGGGGATGAAGCTTTCTTT. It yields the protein CATSDLAGDEAFF.

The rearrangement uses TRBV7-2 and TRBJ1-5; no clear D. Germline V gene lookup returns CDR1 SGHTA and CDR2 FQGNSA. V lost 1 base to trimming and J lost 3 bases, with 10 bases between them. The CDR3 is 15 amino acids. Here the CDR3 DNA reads TGTGCCAGCAGCTTAGGGGTACAGCCCAATCAGCCCCAGCATTTT. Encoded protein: CASSLGVQPNQPQHF.

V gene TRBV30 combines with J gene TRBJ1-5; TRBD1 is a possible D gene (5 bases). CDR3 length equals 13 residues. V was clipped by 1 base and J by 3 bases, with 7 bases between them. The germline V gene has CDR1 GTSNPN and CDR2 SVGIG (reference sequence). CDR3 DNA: TGTGCCTGGAGTGCAGGGTACAATCAGCCCCAGCATTTT. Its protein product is CAWSAGYNQPQHF.

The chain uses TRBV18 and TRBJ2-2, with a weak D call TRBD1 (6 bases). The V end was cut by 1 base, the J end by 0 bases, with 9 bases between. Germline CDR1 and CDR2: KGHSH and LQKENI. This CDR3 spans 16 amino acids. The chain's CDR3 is CASSPRDKANTGELFF. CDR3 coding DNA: TGTGCCAGCTCACCACGGGACAAGGCGAACACCGGGGAGCTGTTTTTT.

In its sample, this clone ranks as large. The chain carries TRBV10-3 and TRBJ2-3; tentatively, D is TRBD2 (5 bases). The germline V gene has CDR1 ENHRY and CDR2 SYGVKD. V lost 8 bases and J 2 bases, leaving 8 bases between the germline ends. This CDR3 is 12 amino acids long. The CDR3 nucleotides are TGTGCCATCGGGAGTTCCACAGATACGCAGTATTTT. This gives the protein CAIGSSTDTQYF.

CDR3 sequence reads: CASSGDRVQPFEQYF. For the CDR3, the DNA is TGTGCCAGCAGTGGGGACAGAGTACAGCCCTTCGAGCAGTACTTC. The genes are TRBV2 and TRBJ2-7, with 7 nucleotides matching TRBD1. CDR3 length: 15 amino acids. Germline V gives CDR1 SNHLY, CDR2 FYNNEI. The J segment lost 6 bases and the V segment lost 4 bases, leaving 12 bases of the junction unmatched.